This T cell receptor beta chain stems from a study of T cells in Graves' hyperthyroidism and ophthalmopathy. The CDR3 length is 15 residues. Per germline, CDR1 SGHRS and CDR2 YFSETQ. Trimming took 3 bases from V and 4 from J; bases not matched to a gene: 7. Authors of the study amplified TCR beta CDR3 regions from RNA transcripts. In the first-round RT-PCR of the TCR CDR3, the HTBI primer set was used. Each CDR3 protein gets one entry after TCRdb re-called the multiplex PCR reads with MiXCR. The repertoire includes hundreds of thousands of distinct CDR3 sequences, around 13% of them detected once, and around a tenth sits in the top ten.

This chain joins TRBV5-1 and TRBJ2-1, with TRBD2 identical over 7 bases. This TCR derives from a woman younger than 35 with Graves' hyperthyroidism. The sample comprised blood. The chain's CDR3 is CASSSGGTGYNEQFF. The CDR3 bases are TGCGCCAGCAGCTCCGGGGGGACTGGATACAATGAGCAGTTCTTC.